This is a list of T cell receptor beta chains from one sample in a study of cytomegalovirus exposure and HLA in healthy donors. Repertoires were generated with immunoSEQ multiplex PCR, while TCRdb's copy carries only in-frame clones and drops some. Its listing shows about 150,000 clones. Sequencing was carried out using PBMCs. These receptors originate from a woman in her 50s in good health and CMV-seronegative. CDR3s include the opening cysteine and the closing phenylalanine or tryptophan. Each record gives: J gene, V gene, D gene, CDR3 protein. D genes are given only for firm matches.

TRBJ2-7 | TRBV11-3 | - | CASSLGTSEQYF
TRBJ2-7 | TRBV19 | - | CASSRRKGYEQYF
TRBJ2-7 | TRBV9 | TRBD1 | CASSPRSDGTGDEQYF
TRBJ1-5 | TRBV6-1 | - | CASYLPGQPQHF
TRBJ1-5 | TRBV28 | - | CASSSLRRGGGQPQHF
TRBJ2-1 | TRBV9 | - | CASSVRGGADEQFF
TRBJ1-4 | TRBV7-9 | - | CASRRSPGEGYLFF
TRBJ2-7 | TRBV18 | - | CASSPRGTEQYF
TRBJ2-5 | TRBV28 | TRBD1 | CASSSHDREETQYF
TRBJ2-2 | TRBV19 | - | CASTITKGTGELFF
TRBJ2-1 | TRBV4-1 | TRBD2 | CASSLRGEGYNEQFF
TRBJ1-1 | TRBV30 | TRBD1 | CAWSRPVGQENTEAFF
TRBJ1-2 | TRBV6-5 | TRBD1 | CASRLGQGSYTF
TRBJ1-1 | TRBV27 | - | CASSYLGEGSEAFF
TRBJ2-7 | TRBV28 | TRBD1 | CASSPRDSSYEQYF
TRBJ1-5 | TRBV7-2 | - | CASCYRDDQPQHF
TRBJ2-4 | TRBV7-9 | - | CASSLGDRGREAKNIQYF
TRBJ1-1 | TRBV30 | - | CAWSRSRGNTEAFF
TRBJ1-2 | TRBV4-2 | TRBD1 | CASSQQTGGSYGYTF
TRBJ1-1 | TRBV7-3 | TRBD1 | CASSVGQANTEAFF
TRBJ2-7 | TRBV5-4 | - | CASSPTGYEQYF
TRBJ2-2 | TRBV30 | - | CAWGVRRGTGELFF
TRBJ2-7 | TRBV28 | TRBD1 | CATGTGGFEQYF
TRBJ2-5 | TRBV6-5 | TRBD1 | CASTLSGQGEKTQYF
TRBJ2-7 | TRBV5-4 | - | CASSLPQGLREQYF
TRBJ1-2 | TRBV5-1 | TRBD1 | CASSLGQGYTGYTF
TRBJ1-6 | TRBV7-9 | - | CASSRVGGGGSPLHF
TRBJ1-6 | TRBV6-1 | - | CASILGEGPPPPLHF
TRBJ1-2 | TRBV19 | TRBD1 | CASSEGQLNYGYTF